This TCR beta chain was captured by sequencing in a study of cytomegalovirus exposure and HLA in healthy donors. V gave up 6 bases and J gave up 3 bases; unmatched junction bases: 7. The germline CDR1 and CDR2 sequences are MNHEY and SMNVEV (reference sequence). The CDR3 has 15 residues. Study-level points and caveats: Beyond CMV serostatus, there was no information to go on about immune exposure. It was reported that the classifier diagnosed cytomegalovirus status with high specificity and sensitivity in both the original and validation cohorts.

Regarding donors, all were healthy bone marrow donors. Researchers ran the PCR with 60 Vbeta and 13 Jbeta primers. Libraries were prepared by immunoSEQ multiplex PCR; TCRdb keeps only in-frame clonotypes and omits some of them. In the table there are approximately 180,000 clones, around 75% of which are singletons. Concerning this clone itself: Antigen: not known.

The sequence derives from a male donor in good health and CMV-seronegative. V usage is TRBV27 and J usage is TRBJ2-1; 8 bases fit TRBD1. Material: PBMCs. DNA of the CDR3: TGTGCCAGCAGGGAGCAGGGGGCGGACTACAATGAGCAGTTCTTC. This translates into CASREQGADYNEQFF.